The clone carrying this T cell receptor beta chain was detected once. The V and J ends lost 0 bases and 6 bases, in that order; junction bases with no gene match: 3. CDR1 and CDR2 from the germline V gene are SGDLS and YYNGEE. This CDR3 spans 15 amino acids. TCRdb's table, derived via immunoSEQ multiplex PCR, lists solely in-frame clones and lacks some. The table has 25,000 or so clones, approximately 80% seen once. The sample is drawn from a study of T cells in narcolepsy. J is TRBJ2-1 and V is TRBV9, with 10 nucleotides matching TRBD2. The sequence was obtained from a human donor with narcolepsy. The sample was CD45RA- memory CD4+ T cells from PBMCs. CDR3 nucleotides: TGTGCCAGCAGCGTAGACCTAGCGGGGGCCAATGAGCAGTTCTTC. It codes for CASSVDLAGANEQFF.